This T cell receptor beta chain was sequenced for a study of cytomegalovirus exposure and HLA in healthy donors. 13 Jbeta primers and 60 Vbeta primers were used for the PCR. TCRdb keeps only in-frame clones here, not all; method: immunoSEQ multiplex PCR. The sample shows 110,000 to 150,000 clones, around 78% of them seen only once. The CDR3 consists of 18 residues. Trimming removed 2 bases from V and 4 bases from J, with 23 bases in between. CDR1 and CDR2 from the germline V gene are MNHNS and SASEGT. For this clone: What it binds is unknown.

Notes on the study in general: A later analysis revealed that TCR association rates differed between HLA loci, peaking at DRB1 and bottoming out at HLA-C. The authors reported that TCR beta sequences could predict HLA-A and HLA-B alleles. These predictions were accurate for most subjects in the first cohort.

The chain employs TRBV6-1 and TRBJ1-2; TRBD1 is a possible D gene (5 bases). The TCR comes from a woman younger than 35 in good health and CMV-seropositive. What was sequenced was PBMCs. Here the CDR3 DNA reads TGTGCCAGCAGTGAACCACACAAAGGGGTTACTGGGGTCTATGGCTACACCTTC. It is translated as CASSEPHKGVTGVYGYTF.